Given below is one T cell receptor beta chain in context. These data belong to a study of blood T cell repertoires in COVID-19. In the original analysis: Amplifying reference gene primers gave estimates of nucleated cell counts. TCRdb's table, derived via immunoSEQ multiplex PCR, lists solely in-frame clones and lacks some. From that table come the V and J calls and clone size; the DNA was used to work out D and trimming. The table has about half a million clones, approximately 83% seen once. V was pared by 11 bases and J by 0 bases, with 5 bases of the junction left unmatched. CDR1 and CDR2 (germline): KGHDR, SFDVKD. CDR3 size: 14 residues.

The TCR sequence derives from a human donor in a cohort sampled during active COVID-19. The sample taken for sequencing was peripheral blood. V gene TRBV24-1 combines with J gene TRBJ2-2; 7 bases are shared with TRBD1. The CDR3 loop reads CASQGQTNTGELFF. CDR3 DNA: TGTGCCAGCCAGGGACAGACGAACACCGGGGAGCTGTTTTTT.